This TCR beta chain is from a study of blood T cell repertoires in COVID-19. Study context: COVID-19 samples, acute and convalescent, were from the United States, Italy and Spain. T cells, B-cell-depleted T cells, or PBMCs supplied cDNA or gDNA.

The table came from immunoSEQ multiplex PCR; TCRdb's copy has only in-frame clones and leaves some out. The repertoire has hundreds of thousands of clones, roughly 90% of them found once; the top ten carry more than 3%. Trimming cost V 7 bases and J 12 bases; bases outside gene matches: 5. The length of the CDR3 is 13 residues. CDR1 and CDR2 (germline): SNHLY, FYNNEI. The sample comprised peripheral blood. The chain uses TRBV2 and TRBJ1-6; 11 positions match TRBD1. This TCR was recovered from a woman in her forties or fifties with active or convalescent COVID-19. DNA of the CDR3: TGTGCCAGCACCGGACAGGGGGCAGGACCCCTCCACTTT. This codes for CASTGQGAGPLHF.